Here is one T cell receptor beta chain with its context. This clonotype appeared many times. Its binding antigen is unknown. No qualities accompany the bases; no much larger clone lies one base away. The data derive from a study of T cells in Graves' hyperthyroidism and ophthalmopathy (dated by TCRdb to between 2019 and 2020). With respect to the entire study: Peripheral blood was sampled at the time of initial diagnosis, prior to any treatment. To identify TCR V-J signatures that set the groups apart, the researchers used a discovery cohort of 100 patients, made up of 40 to 45 with Graves' ophthalmopathy and 57 with stable Graves' hyperthyroidism. Once sampling was done, hyperthyroidism patients were given methimazole at a starting dose of 30 mg daily, whereas ophthalmopathy patients were given high-dose intravenous methylprednisolone. An independent validation cohort of 18 to 20 hyperthyroidism patients and 17 patients who later progressed to ophthalmopathy tested prospective prediction of ophthalmopathy. TCR Vbeta CDR3 sequencing of approximately 140 peripheral blood samples (more than 40 ophthalmopathy, some 75 hyperthyroidism and approximately 17 progressor patients) is reported in the paper. In addition, the study compared T-cell repertoires in thyroid tissue and in blood from about 6 Graves' hyperthyroidism patients. The 100 or so discovery patients were randomly divided into training and test sets at a 7:3 ratio. Study-wide findings and limitations: No statistical method was used to fix the sample size in advance, and group allocation was not hidden from the investigators. Most expanded thyroid clonotypes (frequency above 0.001) were also found in blood, which suggests that blood repertoires may mirror thyroid immune responses. Ophthalmopathy was separated from stable hyperthyroidism by a 13 V-J signature model, with approximately 85% sensitivity and roughly 81% specificity obtained in cross-validation and 80%/75% obtained in testing. During validation, the model predicted progression to ophthalmopathy a median of roughly 7.1 months ahead of onset, with around 70% sensitivity and about 72% specificity.

The TCR beta CDR3 regions were amplified from the RNA transcripts. A first-round RT-PCR of the TCR CDR3 used the HTBI primer set with the Qiagen OneStep RT-PCR kit. Libraries were constructed in a second round of multiplex PCR, after which size selection and purification were performed. Paired-end sequencing of the libraries was performed with 100 bp reads on an Illumina HiSeq2000. The original methods were these. Raw data were processed with SOAPnuke, discarding reads with adapters, uncalled bases, mean Phred below 15, or no exact constant-primer or identifier match. High-quality paired reads were merged with COPE v1.2.5, and unique nucleotide sequences were defined as clonotypes. MiTCR v1.1 was used to align clonotypes to the IMGT TRBV, TRBD and TRBJ reference segments. Only V-J combinations with frequency above 0.0001, covering 99% to 99.2% of repertoires, were analysed. A TCS score was defined as the ratio between F50 (clonal expansion) and ExV (chaos), using BLOSUM62-based TCRdist between CDR3 peptides within each V-J. Welch's t-statistics and random forest reduced 514 V-J features to 13, which were used in a naive Bayes classifier (R e1071). TCRdb passed the public sequencing reads through fastp at Q25 and MiXCR, retaining productive beta sequences. Identical CDR3 proteins give one entry, which carries the most common genes and DNA. TCRdb, not the original authors, processed these V and J calls. The sample table lists 360,000 or so distinct CDR3 sequences, roughly 18% of them with a count of one. Clones ranked in the top ten supply 15% to 19% of the sample.

Ophthalmopathy patients had moderately to severely active disease, with a Clinical Activity Score of 3 or more, a NOSPECS grade of 4 or more, and a disease duration of less than 3 months. Patients with uncontrolled infections, other autoimmune diseases, pregnancy or lactation were excluded. Clinical symptoms, serum thyroxine and TRAb, thyroid ultrasound, and orbital computed tomography formed the basis for the diagnoses. PBMCs were separated from roughly 10 ml of fresh peripheral blood using Ficoll-Paque density gradient centrifugation. Total RNA was extracted with Trizol reagent, and quality was checked on an Agilent 2100 Bioanalyzer. V and J lose 4 bases and 1 base, and a span of 13 bases separates them. According to the germline V gene (reference sequence), CDR1 reads GTSNPN and CDR2 reads SVGIG. Including the terminal cysteine and phenylalanine, the CDR3 comprises 14 residues. Of all the DNA, just the CDR3 is kept, 42 bases in frame from base 1.

This TCR came from a middle-aged woman with Graves' ophthalmopathy. The sequenced sample was blood. The chain employs TRBV30 and TRBJ1-1, and possibly TRBD1, on 5 matching bases. DNA sequence: TGTGCCTGGAATGCCTTTGGGGGGAACACTGAAGCTTTCTTT. It translates as CAWNAFGGNTEAFF. Joined to the reference TRBV30 and TRBJ1-1 proteins, this CDR3 gives the full variable domain: SQTIHQWPATLVQPVGSPLSLECTVEGTSNPNLYWYRQAAGRGLQLLFYSVGIGQISSEVPQNLSASRPQDRQFILSSKKLLLSDSGFYLCAWNAFGGNTEAFFGQGTRLTVV.